The 19 T cell receptor beta chains reported below all come from one sample, sequenced in a study of CD8 T cells in Susac syndrome. RNA totalling roughly 0.45 to 1 ug underwent reverse transcription with random hexamers. TCRdb itself ran the immunoSEQ multiplex PCR reads through MiXCR, one entry per CDR3 protein. The table lists more than 200,000 distinct CDR3 sequences, around 93% of them singletons. The sample comprised CD4+ T cells from PBMCs. Receptors originate from a human donor with multiple sclerosis.

The rearrangement links TRBV19 to TRBJ2-3; D gene unclear. Trimming took 3 bases from V and 1 from J, leaving 14 bases between them. The CDR3 loop spans 16 amino acids. Germline V gives CDR1 LNHDA, CDR2 SQIVND (reference sequence). CDR3 loop: CASSMGPGRGTDTQYF. Written as DNA, the CDR3 is TGTGCCAGTAGTATGGGCCCGGGCCGGGGCACAGATACGCAGTATTTT.

This clonotype has only one observation. This sequence joins TRBV3-1 and TRBJ2-3; 9 bases are shared with TRBD2. The CDR3 spans 15 residues. With 4 bases clipped from V and 2 bases from J, the junction kept 4 bases outside the gene matches. Germline V gene lookup returns CDR1 LGHDT and CDR2 YNNKEL (reference sequence). The CDR3 DNA is TGTGCCAGCAGCCCGCGGGGGGGGCTCACAGATACGCAGTATTTT. Translation: CASSPRGGLTDTQYF.

The sample holds one count of this clonotype. The rearrangement uses TRBV5-6 and TRBJ2-5; TRBD2 matches 16 bases. J gave up 5 bases and V 3 bases, and 10 bases lay outside the gene matches. CDR1 is SGHDT and CDR2 is YYEEEE in the germline V gene. This CDR3 has 18 amino acids. Here the CDR3 reads CASSSSTGTSGRAETQYF. In DNA form, the CDR3 reads TGTGCCAGCAGCTCGTCTACCGGGACTAGCGGGAGGGCCGAGACCCAGTACTTC.

The chain uses TRBV7-9 and TRBJ2-5; the D gene is possibly TRBD1 (6 bases). The V end lost 0 bases, the J end lost 7 bases, and 12 bases lay between the germline ends. The CDR3 spans 14 residues. Germline CDR1 reads SEHNR; CDR2 reads FQNEAQ (reference sequence). The CDR3 DNA follows: TGTGCCAGCAGCTTAGCCGGGGCCAGGGGGACCCAGTACTTC. It yields the protein CASSLAGARGTQYF.

The V gene is TRBV28, the J gene TRBJ1-4, with 7 nucleotides matching TRBD1. The V segment lost 7 bases and the J segment 7 bases; nucleotides outside the gene matches: 3. The CDR3 is 12 amino acids. CDR1 MDHEN and CDR2 SYDVKM come from the germline V gene. For the CDR3, the DNA is TGTGCCAGCATGGCAGGGGGTGAAAAACTGTTTTTT. It translates to CASMAGGEKLFF.

The V call is TRBV18, the J call TRBJ2-5; D may be TRBD2 (6 bases). The V end lost 2 bases, the J end lost 2 bases, and 12 bases lay between the germline ends. CDR1 and CDR2 (germline): KGHSH, LQKENI. The CDR3 is made up of 15 amino acids. The CDR3 bases are TGTGCCAGCTCACCATTCGCGGGGTATCAAGAGACCCAGTACTTC. Translated: CASSPFAGYQETQYF. The whole variable domain, remainder taken from reference TRBV18 and TRBJ2-5, is NAGVMQNPRHLVRRRGQEARLRCSPMKGHSHVYWYRQLPEEGLKFMVYLQKENIIDESGMPKERFSAEFPKEGPSILRIQQVVRGDSAAYFCASSPFAGYQETQYFGPGTRLLVL.

The V gene is TRBV5-4, the J gene TRBJ1-2; D remains unclear. V was trimmed by 0 bases and J by 0 bases, leaving 6 bases between them. Germline values: CDR1 SGHNT, CDR2 YYREEE (reference sequence). The CDR3 runs 14 residues. This CDR3 is CASSLAVTNYGYTF. DNA for the CDR3: TGTGCCAGCAGCTTGGCGGTCACTAACTATGGCTACACCTTC.

The rearrangement uses TRBV20-1 and TRBJ2-7; 8 bases are shared with TRBD1. This CDR3 has 14 residues. Germline CDR1 DFQATT, CDR2 SNEGSKA (reference sequence). V lost 5 bases and J lost 2; bases outside the gene matches: 8. CDR3 sequence (DNA): TGCAGTGCTCCGCCGGCGACAGGGGCCTACGAGCAGTACTTC. Amino acids: CSAPPATGAYEQYF.

The chain has TRBV20-1 and TRBJ2-7, with a tentative D call TRBD2 (6 bases). Trimming cost V 2 bases and J 5 bases, with 10 bases left between them. The germline V gene has CDR1 DFQATT and CDR2 SNEGSKA (reference sequence). This CDR3 spans 12 amino acids. The CDR3 nucleotides are TGCAGTGCTAGAACGGGAGTCCACGAGCAGTACTTC. Protein product: CSARTGVHEQYF.

The rearrangement uses TRBV19 and TRBJ1-2; the D gene is possibly TRBD1 (5 bases). The CDR3 runs 15 residues. Trimming pared 1 base from V and 7 bases from J, leaving 16 bases between. Germline CDR1 and CDR2: LNHDA and SQIVND (reference sequence). The CDR3 bases are TGTGCCAGTAGTATAGCCCCGACAGTAAATACTGGCTACACCTTC. It yields the protein CASSIAPTVNTGYTF.

The chain uses TRBV25-1 and TRBJ1-2; TRBD1 aligns across 8 bases. CDR3 length equals 15 residues. After removal of 4 bases from V and 4 bases from J, the junction contained 8 bases not matched to a gene. Germline V gene data show CDR1 as MGHDK and CDR2 as SYGVNS. The DNA for the CDR3 is TGTGCCAGCAGTGGTGGACAGGGCCAAGTCTATGGCTACACCTTC. Protein product: CASSGGQGQVYGYTF.

J is TRBJ2-7 and V is TRBV19; TRBD1 or TRBD2 may be the D gene (6 bases each). This CDR3 has 14 residues. With 9 bases removed from V and 5 bases from J, the gap between germline ends came to 20 bases. Germline values: CDR1 LNHDA, CDR2 SQIVND (reference sequence). The CDR3 here is CASRGAWRGDEQYV. The CDR3 DNA follows: TGTGCCAGCCGTGGTGCCTGGAGGGGGGACGAGCAGTACGTC.

This chain uses TRBV21-1 with TRBJ2-7. TRBV21-1 is a known pseudogene. This CDR3 is built from 13 residues. The CDR3 DNA reads as TGTGCCAGGCACTCGGACCTTTCCTACGAGCAGTACGTC. Translation gives CARHSDLSYEQYV.

The CDR3 DNA reads as TGTGCCAGCAGCTTATCCGGGTTCTCCTACGAGCAGTACTTC. Protein sequence: CASSLSGFSYEQYF. The chain is built from TRBV7-3 and TRBJ2-7; D gene ambiguous. V was trimmed by 2 bases and J by 0 bases, leaving 8 bases between them. The CDR3 has 14 residues. Per the germline V gene, CDR1 is SGHTA and CDR2 is FQGTGA. Looking up the rest from reference TRBV7-3 and TRBJ2-7 gives the full variable domain: GAGVSQTPSNKVTEKGKYVELRCDPISGHTALYWYRQSLGQGPEFLIYFQGTGAADDSGLPNDRFFAVRPEGSVSTLKIQRTERGDSAVYLCASSLSGFSYEQYFGPGTRLTVT.

The chain couples TRBV7-2 to TRBJ2-7; D is possibly TRBD1 or TRBD2 (5 bases each). Deletions cut 5 bases from V and 5 bases from J, with 19 bases between. The CDR3 is made up of 15 amino acids. Per the germline V gene, CDR1 is SGHTA and CDR2 is FQGNSA. The CDR3 region has the DNA TGTGCCAGCAGCGGGGGTGGCGTAGGGGTCAACGAGCAGTACTTC. This translates into CASSGGGVGVNEQYF.

This chain uses TRBV7-3 with TRBJ2-2; 8 positions agree with TRBD1. Germline V gene data show CDR1 as SGHTA and CDR2 as FQGTGA. Germline trimming cut 6 bases from V and 2 bases from J; bases unmatched to any gene: 5. The CDR3 length is 15 residues. The CDR3 here is CASRLGQGNTGELFF. The CDR3 DNA follows: TGTGCCAGCAGACTCGGACAGGGTAACACCGGGGAGCTGTTTTTT.

The gene calls are TRBV20-1 and TRBJ1-5; possibly TRBD1 for D (5 bases). V was clipped by 1 base and J by 5 bases, with 12 bases between them. Germline assignment: CDR1 DFQATT and CDR2 SNEGSKA (reference sequence). The CDR3 runs to 14 residues. Here the CDR3 DNA reads TGCAGTGCTAGAGGTGGGGCAGGGTATCAGCCCCAGCATTTT. As protein: CSARGGAGYQPQHF.

The chain joins TRBV20-1 to TRBJ2-2; the D is unclear. Per the germline V gene, CDR1 is DFQATT and CDR2 is SNEGSKA (reference sequence). Trimming removed 1 base from V and 1 base from J, with 7 bases in between. The CDR3 is made up of 14 amino acids. CDR3 amino acids: CSARVVGNTGELFF. Written as DNA, the CDR3 is TGCAGTGCTAGAGTCGTGGGGAACACCGGGGAGCTGTTTTTT.

V and J are TRBV7-9 and TRBJ1-1, with D perhaps matching TRBD1 (5 bases). V lost 5 bases and J 7 bases, leaving 14 bases between the germline ends. The CDR3 covers 13 residues. Germline CDR1 and CDR2: SEHNR and FQNEAQ (reference sequence). CDR3 sequence reads: CASSPRVPNEAFF. The CDR3 DNA follows: TGTGCCAGCAGCCCCAGGGTACCAAATGAAGCTTTCTTT.